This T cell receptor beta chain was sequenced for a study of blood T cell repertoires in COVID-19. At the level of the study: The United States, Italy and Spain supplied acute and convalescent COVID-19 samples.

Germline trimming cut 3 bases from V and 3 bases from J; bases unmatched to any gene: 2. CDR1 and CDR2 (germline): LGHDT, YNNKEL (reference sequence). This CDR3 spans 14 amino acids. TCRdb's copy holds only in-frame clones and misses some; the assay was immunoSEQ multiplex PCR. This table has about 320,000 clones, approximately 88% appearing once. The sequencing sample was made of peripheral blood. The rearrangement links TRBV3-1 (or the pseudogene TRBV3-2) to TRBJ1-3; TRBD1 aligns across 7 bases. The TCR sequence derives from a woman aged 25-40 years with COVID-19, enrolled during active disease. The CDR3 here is CASSQGQFGNTIYF. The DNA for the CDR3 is TGTGCCAGCAGCCAGGGACAGTTTGGAAACACCATATATTTT.